The 11 T cell receptor beta chains below were found in one sample sequenced in a study of vaccination and CD4 T cells after COVID-19. The Oncomine TCR Beta short-read assay was what sequenced the DNA obtained from cultured CD4+ T cells. TCRdb reprocessed the PCR reads via MiXCR and lists one record per CDR3 protein. The sample shows roughly 5,200 distinct CDR3 sequences, over 35% of them seen only once. Stated treatment: roughly 10-day PBMC culture with coronavirus spike peptide pools or control peptides (ViraFEST assay). For these TCRs, the target antigens are not known. Sequencing input: CD4+ T cells from blood, cultured in vitro. The receptor source for this set is a human donor who had recovered from COVID-19.

The chain employs TRBV20-1 and TRBJ1-2; the D gene is possibly TRBD1 (6 bases). The germline V gene has CDR1 DFQATT and CDR2 SNEGSKA (reference sequence). The CDR3 extends over 11 amino acids. The V end was cut by 7 bases, the J end by 2 bases, with 8 bases between. CDR3 DNA: TGCAGTGGACAGGCCAACTATGGCTACACCTTC. Encoded protein: CSGQANYGYTF.

This clonotype was seen just once. This chain joins TRBV7-2 and TRBJ2-5; D is ambiguous. This CDR3 contains 13 residues. Germline CDR1 and CDR2: SGHTA and FQGNSA. V was shortened by 4 bases and J by 5 bases, with 11 bases between the two germline ends. In DNA, the CDR3 is TGTGCCAGCAGCTCGAGCATGCGGGAGACCCAGTACTTC. This encodes CASSSSMRETQYF.

This chain joins TRBV7-9 and TRBJ2-5, with TRBD2 identical over 11 bases. The ends lost 2 bases at V and 5 bases at J; junction bases unmatched: 13. The CDR3 sequence is 18 residues long. Germline V gene data show CDR1 as SEHNR and CDR2 as FQNEAQ (reference sequence). CDR3 in amino acids: CASSLWASGRWSGETQYF. The CDR3 DNA follows: TGTGCCAGCAGCTTATGGGCTAGCGGGAGGTGGAGCGGCGAGACCCAGTACTTC.

The CDR3, as DNA: TGCAGCGTTGCCGGCCACGGAAGGACAGGGGGCACAGATACGCAGTATTTT. This encodes CSVAGHGRTGGTDTQYF. J is TRBJ2-3 and V is TRBV29-1; 9 bases are shared with TRBD1. The trim removed 4 bases at V and 1 base at J, leaving 12 bases unmatched. Germline-derived CDR1 and CDR2 are SQVTM and ANQGSEA. The CDR3 covers 17 residues.

The genes are TRBV20-1 and TRBJ1-2; the D is unclear. Germline V gene sequence: CDR1 DFQATT, CDR2 SNEGSKA (reference sequence). Between the trimmed V and J ends, which lost 0 bases and 5 bases, there was a span of 19 bases. The CDR3 contains 16 residues. CDR3 DNA sequence: TGCAGTGCTAGAGATGGGTTCTTGGGATCTCTTTATGGCTACACCTTC. Translated, it gives CSARDGFLGSLYGYTF.

The chain couples TRBV11-3 to TRBJ2-1; 9 bases line up with TRBD1. Germline lookup yields CDR1 SGHNT and CDR2 YENEEA. J was trimmed by 4 bases and V by 7 bases; bases with no gene match: 11. The CDR3 extends over 16 amino acids. CDR3 in amino acids: CASTPFGDREYNEQFF. The CDR3 DNA reads TGTGCCAGCACCCCGTTTGGGGACAGGGAGTACAATGAGCAGTTCTTC.

The V gene is TRBV6-1, the J gene TRBJ2-1, with D tentatively TRBD2 (6 bases). Germline V gene sequence: CDR1 MNHNS, CDR2 SASEGT. V gave up 8 bases and J gave up 5 bases, with 22 bases separating them. The CDR3 covers 16 residues. CDR3 protein: CASLETWGAGHNEQFF. CDR3 bases: TGTGCCAGCCTCGAGACGTGGGGCGCGGGGCACAATGAGCAGTTCTTC.

This clonotype was counted only a few times. CDR3 loop: CSARVAAPPYEQYF. The CDR3 DNA reads as TGCAGTGCTAGAGTTGCCGCCCCCCCCTACGAGCAGTACTTC. The chain employs TRBV20-1 and TRBJ2-7, with unresolved D. Per the germline V gene, CDR1 is DFQATT and CDR2 is SNEGSKA (reference sequence). V was clipped by 1 base and J by 2 bases, with 12 bases between them. CDR3 length: 14 residues.

The CDR3 coding sequence is TGTGCCAGCAGTTGGGGGTGGGATTCACCCCTCCACTTT. This codes for CASSWGWDSPLHF. The V call is TRBV6-5, the J call TRBJ1-6; tentatively, D is TRBD1 (5 bases). V lost 4 bases, J lost 8 bases, and 9 bases lay in between. Germline values: CDR1 MNHEY, CDR2 SVGAGI. The CDR3 contains 13 residues.

There are a few counts of this clonotype. The rearrangement joins TRBV27 to TRBJ1-2; maybe TRBD1 (5 bases). The V and J ends lost 5 bases and 4 bases respectively, with 14 bases between them. CDR3 length: 14 amino acids. Per the germline V gene, CDR1 is MNHEY and CDR2 is SMNVEV (reference sequence). The CDR3 is CASSRGGLPYGYTF. The CDR3, as DNA: TGTGCCAGCAGTCGGGGGGGACTGCCCTATGGCTACACCTTC.

V gene TRBV18 combines with J gene TRBJ1-3; TRBD1 matches 10 bases. CDR3 length equals 18 residues. V was pared by 4 bases and J by 0 bases, with 9 bases of the junction left unmatched. Germline V gives CDR1 KGHSH, CDR2 LQKENI. CDR3 nucleotides: TGTGCCAGCTCACGGGGGACAGGGGAAGGCTCCTCTGGAAACACCATATATTTT. Translation: CASSRGTGEGSSGNTIYF.